A selection of T cell receptor beta chains follows, all from one sample in a study of blood T cell repertoires in COVID-19. Sequenced by immunoSEQ multiplex PCR; TCRdb stores in-frame clones only, minus some. The repertoire holds nearly 250,000 clones, with 85% as singletons. Sequenced sample: PBMCs or T cells enriched from blood (not recorded which). The receptors were sampled from a woman between 45 and 60 years old with acute COVID-19. CDR3s include the opening cysteine and the closing phenylalanine or tryptophan. The D gene is left open where the match is weak. The size of a clone is reported for some rows only, either as once, few or many, or as a class for expanded clones.

clone size: once
CDR3 length: 15
J gene: TRBJ1-6
V gene: TRBV7-9
D gene: TRBD1
CDR3 DNA: TGTGCCAGCAGCTTCGGGACAGGGGGCAATTCACCCCTCCACTTT
CDR3 protein: CASSFGTGGNSPLHF

clone size: .
CDR3 length: 16
J gene: TRBJ2-1
V gene: TRBV28
D gene: TRBD1
CDR3 DNA: TGTGCCAGCAGAACAAACCCGGGACAGCGATACAATGAGCAGTTCTTC
CDR3 protein: CASRTNPGQRYNEQFF

clone size: .
CDR3 length: 15
J gene: TRBJ2-7
V gene: TRBV19
D gene: TRBD1
CDR3 DNA: TGTGCCAGTAGTACGATGGACAGGGGGTCCTACGAGCAGTACTTC
CDR3 protein: CASSTMDRGSYEQYF

clone size: .
CDR3 length: 14
J gene: TRBJ2-3
V gene: TRBV24-1
D gene: .
CDR3 DNA: TGTGCCACCAGTGATGAGGGTACCACAGATACGCAGTATTTT
CDR3 protein: CATSDEGTTDTQYF

clone size: few
CDR3 length: 13
J gene: TRBJ1-2
V gene: TRBV29-1
D gene: TRBD1
CDR3 DNA: TGCAGCGTGGCAAGGACAGGGAGGCATGGCTACACCTTC
CDR3 protein: CSVARTGRHGYTF

clone size: .
CDR3 length: 14
J gene: TRBJ1-5
V gene: TRBV7-2
D gene: .
CDR3 DNA: TGTGCCAGCAGCTTGAGGCAGCTCAATCAGCCCCAGCATTTT
CDR3 protein: CASSLRQLNQPQHF

clone size: .
CDR3 length: 14
J gene: TRBJ1-2
V gene: TRBV9
D gene: TRBD1
CDR3 DNA: TGTGCCAGCAGCGTCATAGGGGGCAAGTCGGGCTACACCTTC
CDR3 protein: CASSVIGGKSGYTF

clone size: few
CDR3 length: 13
J gene: TRBJ1-2
V gene: TRBV9
D gene: .
CDR3 DNA: TGTGCCAGCAGCGTAGATGGGGGCTCCGGCTACACCTTC
CDR3 protein: CASSVDGGSGYTF

clone size: .
CDR3 length: 13
J gene: TRBJ2-7
V gene: TRBV6-4
D gene: .
CDR3 DNA: TGTGCCACCTCCTTGGGCCCGAACTACGAGCAGTACTTC
CDR3 protein: CATSLGPNYEQYF

clone size: .
CDR3 length: 15
J gene: TRBJ1-5
V gene: TRBV6-5
D gene: TRBD1
CDR3 DNA: TGTGCCAGCAGTTACGATGGACAGGGGGGTCAGCCCCAGCATTTT
CDR3 protein: CASSYDGQGGQPQHF

clone size: once
CDR3 length: 18
J gene: TRBJ1-2
V gene: TRBV21-1
D gene: .
CDR3 DNA: TGTGCCAGCAGCATCCCGAGTCCCCCACAGGGGGTCGGGCATGGCTACACCTTC
CDR3 protein: CASSIPSPPQGVGHGYTF

clone size: .
CDR3 length: 14
J gene: TRBJ1-4
V gene: TRBV6-1
D gene: .
CDR3 DNA: TGTGCCAGCAGTGATTTGGCTTTCAGTGAAAAACTGTTTTTT
CDR3 protein: CASSDLAFSEKLFF

clone size: .
CDR3 length: 14
J gene: TRBJ2-7
V gene: TRBV11-2
D gene: TRBD2
CDR3 DNA: TGTGCCAGCAGCTTAAGGCGGGAGTCCTACGAGCAGTACTTC
CDR3 protein: CASSLRRESYEQYF

clone size: .
CDR3 length: 17
J gene: TRBJ2-7
V gene: TRBV7-8
D gene: TRBD2
CDR3 DNA: TGTGCCAGCAGCCTCACCGAGGGAGCGGGGGGCGAGTACGAGCAGTACTTC
CDR3 protein: CASSLTEGAGGEYEQYF

clone size: .
CDR3 length: 16
J gene: TRBJ2-5
V gene: TRBV19
D gene: .
CDR3 DNA: TGTGCCAGTAGTCCTAAAGCACAGGGAACGGCAGAGACCCAGTACTTC
CDR3 protein: CASSPKAQGTAETQYF

clone size: .
CDR3 length: 15
J gene: TRBJ1-5
V gene: TRBV3-1/TRBV3-2
D gene: .
CDR3 DNA: TGTGCCAGCAGCCCAAATCGGGGGGAGAATCAGCCCCAGCATTTT
CDR3 protein: CASSPNRGENQPQHF

clone size: .
CDR3 length: 13
J gene: TRBJ2-1
V gene: TRBV6-6
D gene: TRBD1
CDR3 DNA: TGTGCCAGCAGCCGGGACAGTTACAATGAGCAGTTCTTC
CDR3 protein: CASSRDSYNEQFF

clone size: once
CDR3 length: 15
J gene: TRBJ1-2
V gene: TRBV6-2/TRBV6-3
D gene: .
CDR3 DNA: TGTGCCAGCAGTTGGTGGGGGCCATCTAACTATGGCTACACCTTC
CDR3 protein: CASSWWGPSNYGYTF

clone size: .
CDR3 length: 17
J gene: TRBJ2-7
V gene: TRBV27
D gene: TRBD2
CDR3 DNA: TGTGCCAGCAGTCCCCGGACTAGCGGGGGGCCATTGTACGAGCAGTACTTC
CDR3 protein: CASSPRTSGGPLYEQYF

clone size: .
CDR3 length: 16
J gene: TRBJ1-6
V gene: TRBV4-1
D gene: .
CDR3 DNA: TGCGCCAGCAGCTGGGGGGAAGGACGGACTAATTCACCCCTCCACTTT
CDR3 protein: CASSWGEGRTNSPLHF

clone size: .
CDR3 length: 12
J gene: TRBJ1-2
V gene: TRBV11-2
D gene: .
CDR3 DNA: TGTGCCAGCAGCTTAGCTCCCTATGGCTACACCTTC
CDR3 protein: CASSLAPYGYTF

clone size: .
CDR3 length: 13
J gene: TRBJ1-1
V gene: TRBV12-5
D gene: .
CDR3 DNA: TGTGCTAGTGTTGGCTGGGGGGATACTGAAGCTTTCTTT
CDR3 protein: CASVGWGDTEAFF